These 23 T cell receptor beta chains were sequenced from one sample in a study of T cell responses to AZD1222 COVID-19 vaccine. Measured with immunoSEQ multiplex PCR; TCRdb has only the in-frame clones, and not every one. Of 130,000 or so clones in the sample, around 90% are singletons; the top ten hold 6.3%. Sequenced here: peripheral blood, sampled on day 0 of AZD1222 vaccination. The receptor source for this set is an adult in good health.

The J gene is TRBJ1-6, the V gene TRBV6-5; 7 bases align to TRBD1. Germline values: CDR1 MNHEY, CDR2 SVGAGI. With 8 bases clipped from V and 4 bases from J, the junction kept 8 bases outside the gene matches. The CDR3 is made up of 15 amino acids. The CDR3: CASADRAGYNSPLHF. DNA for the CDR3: TGTGCCAGCGCCGACAGGGCTGGTTATAATTCACCCCTCCACTTT.

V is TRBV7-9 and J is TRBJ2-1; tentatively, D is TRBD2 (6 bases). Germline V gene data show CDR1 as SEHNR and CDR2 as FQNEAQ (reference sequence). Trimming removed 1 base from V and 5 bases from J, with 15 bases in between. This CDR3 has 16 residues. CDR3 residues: CASSLGPGLTNNEQFF. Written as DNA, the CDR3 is TGTGCCAGCAGCTTAGGACCGGGACTTACCAACAATGAGCAGTTCTTC.

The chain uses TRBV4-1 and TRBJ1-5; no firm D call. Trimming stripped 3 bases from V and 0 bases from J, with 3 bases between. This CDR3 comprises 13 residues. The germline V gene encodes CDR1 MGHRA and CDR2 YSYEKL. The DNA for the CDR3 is TGCGCCAGCAGCCAGGGTAGCAATCAGCCCCAGCATTTT. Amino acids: CASSQGSNQPQHF.

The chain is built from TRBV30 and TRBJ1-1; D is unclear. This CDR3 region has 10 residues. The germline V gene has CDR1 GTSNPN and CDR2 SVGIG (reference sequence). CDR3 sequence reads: CAPFNTEAFF. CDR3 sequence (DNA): TGTGCTCCCTTTAACACTGAAGCTTTCTTT.

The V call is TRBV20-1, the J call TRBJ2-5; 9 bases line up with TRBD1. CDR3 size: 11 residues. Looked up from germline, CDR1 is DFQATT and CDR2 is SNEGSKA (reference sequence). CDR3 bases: TGCAGAACGGACAGGGGAGAGACCCAGTACTTC. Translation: CRTDRGETQYF.

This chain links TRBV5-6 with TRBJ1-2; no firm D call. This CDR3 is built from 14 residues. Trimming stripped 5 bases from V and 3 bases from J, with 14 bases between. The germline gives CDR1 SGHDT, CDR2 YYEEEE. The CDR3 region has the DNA TGTGCCAGCAGTCCCAGGCCCAGATACTATGGCTACACCTTC. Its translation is CASSPRPRYYGYTF. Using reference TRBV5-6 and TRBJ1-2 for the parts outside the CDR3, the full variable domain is DAGVTQSPTHLIKTRGQQVTLRCSPKSGHDTVSWYQQALGQGPQFIFQYYEEEERQRGNFPDRFSGHQFPNYSSELNVNALLLGDSALYLCASSPRPRYYGYTFGSGTRLTVV.

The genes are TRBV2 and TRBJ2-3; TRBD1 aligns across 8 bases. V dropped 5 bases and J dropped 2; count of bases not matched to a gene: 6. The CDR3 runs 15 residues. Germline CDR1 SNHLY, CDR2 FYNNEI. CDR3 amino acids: CASSLRTGPTDTQYF. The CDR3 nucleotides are TGTGCCAGCAGTCTCCGGACAGGGCCCACAGATACGCAGTATTTT.

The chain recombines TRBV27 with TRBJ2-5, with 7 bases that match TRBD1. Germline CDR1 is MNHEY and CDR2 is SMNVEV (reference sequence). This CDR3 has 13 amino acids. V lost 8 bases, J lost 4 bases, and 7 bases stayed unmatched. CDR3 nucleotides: TGTGCCAGCCGCGAGACAGGGCGAGAGACCCAGTACTTC. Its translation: CASRETGRETQYF.

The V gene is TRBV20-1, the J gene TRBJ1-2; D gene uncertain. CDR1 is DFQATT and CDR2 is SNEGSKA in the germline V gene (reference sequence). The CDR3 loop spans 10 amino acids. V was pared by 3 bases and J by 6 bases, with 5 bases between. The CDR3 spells CSARGNGYTF. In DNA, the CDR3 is TGCAGTGCTAGGGGGAATGGCTACACCTTC.

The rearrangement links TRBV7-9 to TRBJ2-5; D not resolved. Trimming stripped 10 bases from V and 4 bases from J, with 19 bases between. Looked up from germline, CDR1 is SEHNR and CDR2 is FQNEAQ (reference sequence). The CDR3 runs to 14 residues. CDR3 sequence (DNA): TGTGCCATTCAATCTGTTCGGCCTGGAGAGACCCAGTACTTC. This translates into CAIQSVRPGETQYF. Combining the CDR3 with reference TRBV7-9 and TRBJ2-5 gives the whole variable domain DTGVSQNPRHKITKRGQNVTFRCDPISEHNRLYWYRQTLGQGPEFLTYFQNEAQLEKSRLLSDRFSAERPKGSFSTLEIQRTEQGDSAMYLCAIQSVRPGETQYFGPGTRLLVL.

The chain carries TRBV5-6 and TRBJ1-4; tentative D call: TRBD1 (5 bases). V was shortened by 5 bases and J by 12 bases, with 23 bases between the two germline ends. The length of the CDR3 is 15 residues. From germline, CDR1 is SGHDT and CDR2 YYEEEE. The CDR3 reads CASSFDRDPARELFF. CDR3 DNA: TGTGCCAGCAGTTTCGACCGGGACCCCGCCAGGGAACTGTTTTTT.

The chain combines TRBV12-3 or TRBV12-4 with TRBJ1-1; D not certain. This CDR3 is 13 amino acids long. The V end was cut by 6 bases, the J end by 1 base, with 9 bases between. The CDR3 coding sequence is TGTGCCAGCAGCCGCGGTTCGAACACTGAAGCTTTCTTT. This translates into CASSRGSNTEAFF.

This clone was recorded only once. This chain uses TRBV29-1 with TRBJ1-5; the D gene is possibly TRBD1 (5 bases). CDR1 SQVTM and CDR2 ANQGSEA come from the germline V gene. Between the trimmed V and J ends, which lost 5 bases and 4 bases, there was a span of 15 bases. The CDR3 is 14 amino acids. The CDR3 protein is CSVSQANHNQPQHF. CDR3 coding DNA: TGCAGCGTTTCACAGGCAAACCATAATCAGCCCCAGCATTTT.

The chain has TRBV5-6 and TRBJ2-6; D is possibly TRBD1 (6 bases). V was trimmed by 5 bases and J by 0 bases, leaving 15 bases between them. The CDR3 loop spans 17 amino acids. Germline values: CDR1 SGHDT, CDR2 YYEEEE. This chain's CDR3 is CASSYRVDLSGANVLTF. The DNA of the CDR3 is TGTGCCAGCAGTTACAGGGTTGACCTCTCTGGGGCCAACGTCCTGACTTTC.

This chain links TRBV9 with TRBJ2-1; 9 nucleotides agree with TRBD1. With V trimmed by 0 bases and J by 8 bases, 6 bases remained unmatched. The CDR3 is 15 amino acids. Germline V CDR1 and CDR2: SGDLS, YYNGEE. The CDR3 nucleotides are TGTGCCAGCAGCGTAGAAGGGACAGGGCGTTATGAGCAGTTCTTC. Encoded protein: CASSVEGTGRYEQFF. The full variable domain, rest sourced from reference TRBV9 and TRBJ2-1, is DSGVTQTPKHLITATGQRVTLRCSPRSGDLSVYWYQQSLDQGLQFLIQYYNGEERAKGNILERFSAQQFPDLHSELNLSSLELGDSALYFCASSVEGTGRYEQFFGPGTRLTVL.

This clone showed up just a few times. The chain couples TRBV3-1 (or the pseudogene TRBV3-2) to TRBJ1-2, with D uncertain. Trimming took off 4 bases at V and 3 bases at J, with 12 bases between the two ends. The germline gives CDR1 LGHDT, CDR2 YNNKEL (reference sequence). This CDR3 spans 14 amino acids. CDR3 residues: CASSPSTAYYGYTF. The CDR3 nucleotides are TGTGCCAGCAGCCCCTCAACCGCCTACTATGGCTACACCTTC.

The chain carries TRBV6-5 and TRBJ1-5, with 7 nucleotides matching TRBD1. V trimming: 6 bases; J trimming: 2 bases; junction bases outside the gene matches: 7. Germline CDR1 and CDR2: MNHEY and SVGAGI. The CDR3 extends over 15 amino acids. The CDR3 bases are TGTGCCAGCAGGGCAGGGGGATTGGGCAATCAGCCCCAGCATTTT. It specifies CASRAGGLGNQPQHF.

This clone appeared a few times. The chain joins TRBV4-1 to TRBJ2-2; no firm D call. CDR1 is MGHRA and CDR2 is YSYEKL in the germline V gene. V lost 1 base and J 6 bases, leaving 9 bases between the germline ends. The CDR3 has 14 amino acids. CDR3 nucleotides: TGCGCCAGCAGCCAAGTCGGGTCGCCCGGGGAGCTGTTTTTT. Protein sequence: CASSQVGSPGELFF.

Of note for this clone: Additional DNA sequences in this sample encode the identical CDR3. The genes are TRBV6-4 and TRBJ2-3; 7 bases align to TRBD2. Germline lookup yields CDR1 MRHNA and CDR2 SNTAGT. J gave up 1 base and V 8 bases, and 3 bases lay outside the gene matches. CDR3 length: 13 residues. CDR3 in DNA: TGTGCCAGCTCGGCGGGGGGCACAGATACGCAGTATTTT. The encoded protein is CASSAGGTDTQYF.

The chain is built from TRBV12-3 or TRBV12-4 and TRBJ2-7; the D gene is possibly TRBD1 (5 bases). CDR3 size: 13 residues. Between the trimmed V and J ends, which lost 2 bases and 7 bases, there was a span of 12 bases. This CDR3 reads CASSLSRVGEQYF. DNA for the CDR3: TGTGCCAGCAGTTTATCCAGGGTAGGAGAGCAGTACTTC.

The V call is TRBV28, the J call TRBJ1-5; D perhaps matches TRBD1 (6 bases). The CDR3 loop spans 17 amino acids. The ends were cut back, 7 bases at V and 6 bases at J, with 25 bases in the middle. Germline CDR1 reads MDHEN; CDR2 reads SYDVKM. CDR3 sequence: CASTPDKTGSVRQPQHF. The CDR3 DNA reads TGTGCCAGCACCCCAGACAAGACAGGTTCCGTCCGTCAGCCCCAGCATTTT.

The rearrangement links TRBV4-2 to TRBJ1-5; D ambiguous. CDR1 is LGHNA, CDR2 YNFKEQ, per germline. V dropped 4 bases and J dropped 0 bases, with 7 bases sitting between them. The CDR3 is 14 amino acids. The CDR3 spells CASSLEDSNQPQHF. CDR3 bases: TGTGCCAGCAGCCTAGAGGATAGCAATCAGCCCCAGCATTTT.

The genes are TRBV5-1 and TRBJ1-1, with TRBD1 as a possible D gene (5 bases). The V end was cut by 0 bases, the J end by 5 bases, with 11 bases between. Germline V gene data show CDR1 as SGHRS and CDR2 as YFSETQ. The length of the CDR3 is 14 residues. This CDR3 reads CASSLGGRETEAFF. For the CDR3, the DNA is TGCGCCAGCAGCTTGGGGGGACGGGAAACTGAAGCTTTCTTT.